The 18 T cell receptor beta chains in this list originate from one sample, sequenced in a study of blood T cell repertoires in COVID-19 (dated by TCRdb to about 2020). The library was produced with the immunoSEQ multiplex PCR assay. Drawn from immuneACCESS, this table holds only the in-frame rearrangements with V and J called that TCRdb kept. Clones are partly lost; checked studies trace under half to an unresolved V gene and leave the rest unexplained. Within this sample are over 150,000 clones, with about four fifths of them counted one time only. The ten largest clonotypes hold approximately 3.7% of the sample. Sequenced input: peripheral blood. The receptor set was obtained from an elderly woman with acute or convalescent COVID-19.

The CDR3 is CATSSGGGTSGYNEQFF. The DNA for the CDR3 is TGTGCCACCAGCAGTGGCGGGGGGACTAGCGGATACAATGAGCAGTTCTTC. The V gene is TRBV15, the J gene TRBJ2-1; TRBD2 matches at 11 bases. Trimming removed 3 bases from V and 4 bases from J; junction bases left unmatched: 8. Germline V gives CDR1 LNHNV, CDR2 YYDKDF (reference sequence). The CDR3 is made up of 17 amino acids.

The DNA of the CDR3 is TGTGCCAGCAGCCAAGAGGCAGTTACCTCTGGGGCCAACGTCCTGACTTTC. It specifies CASSQEAVTSGANVLTF. This chain links TRBV4-2 with TRBJ2-6; D gene unclear. V was cut by 0 bases and J by 0 bases, with 9 bases left in between. Germline lookup yields CDR1 LGHNA and CDR2 YNFKEQ. The CDR3 sequence is 17 residues long.

The J gene is TRBJ1-1, the V gene TRBV29-1; 7 bases match TRBD1. J was trimmed by 1 base and V by 7 bases; bases with no gene match: 9. The CDR3 has 14 amino acids. The germline gives CDR1 SQVTM, CDR2 ANQGSEA. The CDR3: CSAEPGQQNTEAFF. The CDR3 coding sequence is TGCAGCGCAGAACCGGGACAGCAGAACACTGAAGCTTTCTTT.

This clone was seen a few times. The chain uses TRBV7-9 and TRBJ2-4; no reliable D call. This CDR3 contains 16 residues. CDR1 is SEHNR and CDR2 is FQNEAQ in the germline V gene (reference sequence). The V gene lost 1 base and the J gene lost 0 bases, with 10 bases spanning the gap. The CDR3 coding sequence is TGTGCCAGCAGCTTAGGGTCAGACTTAGCCAAAAACATTCAGTACTTC. Encoded protein: CASSLGSDLAKNIQYF.

This chain links TRBV5-4 with TRBJ2-1, with 10 bases fitting TRBD2. The CDR3 totals 16 residues. Germline assignment: CDR1 SGHNT and CDR2 YYREEE (reference sequence). Germline trimming cut 3 bases from V and 9 bases from J; bases unmatched to any gene: 12. The CDR3 protein is CASSSSGRAPGVEQFF. The CDR3 DNA reads as TGTGCCAGCAGCTCAAGCGGGAGGGCCCCAGGGGTTGAGCAGTTCTTC.

This clone has a handful of counts. CDR3 loop: CASSRQATNEKLFF. The CDR3 DNA follows: TGCGCCAGCAGCCGACAGGCAACTAATGAAAAACTGTTTTTT. V is TRBV5-1 and J is TRBJ1-4; tentative D call: TRBD1 (6 bases). Germline CDR1 and CDR2: SGHRS and YFSETQ. The CDR3 is 14 residues long. V dropped 4 bases and J dropped 0 bases, with 7 bases sitting between them.

This chain connects TRBV19 to TRBJ1-5; no reliable D call. The V gene lost 10 bases and the J gene lost 1 base, with 14 bases spanning the gap. Germline V gene lookup returns CDR1 LNHDA and CDR2 SQIVND (reference sequence). This CDR3 has 14 amino acids. The CDR3 loop is CATNRIGSNQPQHF. CDR3 DNA sequence: TGTGCCACAAACCGGATCGGGAGCAATCAGCCCCAGCATTTT.

There are a few counts of this clone. This chain links TRBV2 with TRBJ2-7; 9 positions match TRBD2. The ends lost 7 bases at V and 7 bases at J; junction bases unmatched: 11. CDR1 is SNHLY and CDR2 is FYNNEI in the germline V gene. This CDR3 comprises 14 residues. The CDR3 DNA follows: TGTGCCAGCAACCCCATAGCGGGAGTCGGGGAGCAGTACTTC. Translated: CASNPIAGVGEQYF.

The V gene is TRBV28, the J gene TRBJ2-3, with D possibly matching TRBD1 (5 bases). CDR3 length: 17 residues. CDR1 MDHEN and CDR2 SYDVKM come from the germline V gene. V was cut by 6 bases and J by 0 bases, with 19 bases left in between. The CDR3 sequence is CASRSPNTGPSTDTQYF. CDR3 DNA: TGTGCCAGCAGGTCACCGAACACAGGTCCTAGCACAGATACGCAGTATTTT.

This clone was detected a few times. CDR3 amino acids: CASSLVSSGSNYEQYF. The DNA for the CDR3 is TGCGCCAGCAGCTTGGTGTCCAGCGGGTCGAACTACGAGCAGTACTTC. The chain couples TRBV5-1 to TRBJ2-7; tentative D call: TRBD2 (6 bases). Germline loops: CDR1 SGHRS, CDR2 YFSETQ. V dropped 0 bases and J dropped 3 bases, with 16 bases sitting between them. The CDR3 has 16 residues.

This sequence joins TRBV19 and TRBJ2-7; no clear D gene. V was cut by 4 bases and J by 2 bases, with 9 bases left in between. In germline, CDR1 is LNHDA, CDR2 SQIVND (reference sequence). CDR3 length: 13 residues. CDR3 DNA sequence: TGTGCCAGTAGTAATGTCCCTACCTACGAGCAGTACTTC. It codes for CASSNVPTYEQYF.

This chain joins TRBV14 and TRBJ2-2; 7 bases are a match to TRBD1. V shed 4 bases and J 14 bases; nucleotides not matched to a gene: 16. CDR1 and CDR2 (germline): SGHDN, FVKESK. This CDR3 is 15 amino acids long. The CDR3 coding sequence is TGTGCCAGCAGCCCGAGGACAGGTCCCTTGTCTCGACTGTTTTTT. Protein: CASSPRTGPLSRLFF.

The rearrangement uses TRBV30 and TRBJ2-7, with D possibly being TRBD2 (5 bases). The V gene's germline CDR1 is GTSNPN and CDR2 SVGIG (reference sequence). The CDR3 spans 13 residues. Trimming cost V 0 bases and J 7 bases, with 13 bases left between them. CDR3 sequence reads: CAWSVGGTGEQYF. The CDR3, as DNA: TGTGCCTGGAGTGTTGGAGGTACTGGGGAGCAGTACTTC.

This chain uses TRBV2 with TRBJ1-2; D gene uncertain. This CDR3 contains 14 residues. Trimming left V 9 bases short and J 1 base short, with 15 bases between. CDR1 and CDR2 (germline): SNHLY, FYNNEI. The CDR3: CARGRSVGNYGYTF. In DNA form, the CDR3 reads TGTGCCAGGGGGAGGTCGGTCGGTAACTATGGCTACACCTTC. The full variable domain, in which reference TRBV2 and TRBJ1-2 provide the parts outside the CDR3, is EPEVTQTPSHQVTQMGQEVILRCVPISNHLYFYWYRQILGQKVEFLVSFYNNEISEKSEIFDDQFSVERPDGSNFTLKIRSTKLEDSAMYFCARGRSVGNYGYTFGSGTRLTVV.

The chain links TRBV5-1 to TRBJ1-6; tentatively, D is TRBD1 (6 bases). V lost 3 bases and J 0 bases, leaving 13 bases between the germline ends. This CDR3 contains 17 residues. Per germline, CDR1 SGHRS and CDR2 YFSETQ. The CDR3 DNA reads TGCGCCAGCAGCTCGGGGACGGACAGCTCCTATAATTCACCCCTCCACTTT. Protein product: CASSSGTDSSYNSPLHF.

V gene TRBV28 combines with J gene TRBJ1-6; D is perhaps TRBD1 (6 bases). Trimming shortened V by 4 bases and J by 8 bases, and 6 bases separated the two germline ends. Per germline, CDR1 MDHEN and CDR2 SYDVKM. CDR3 length: 12 amino acids. The CDR3 DNA follows: TGTGCCAGCAGTTACAGGGATTCACCCCTCCACTTT. Protein product: CASSYRDSPLHF.

The V and J genes are TRBV30 and TRBJ2-7, with 10 bases fitting TRBD1. The CDR3 contains 15 residues. CDR1 and CDR2 from the germline V gene are GTSNPN and SVGIG (reference sequence). The J segment lost 2 bases and the V segment lost 0 bases, leaving 4 bases of the junction unmatched. The chain's CDR3 is CAWSVPGQGAYEQYF. The DNA for the CDR3 is TGTGCCTGGAGTGTGCCCGGACAGGGGGCCTACGAGCAGTACTTC. The entire variable domain, with the rest obtained from reference TRBV30 and TRBJ2-7, is as follows: SQTIHQWPATLVQPVGSPLSLECTVEGTSNPNLYWYRQAAGRGLQLLFYSVGIGQISSEVPQNLSASRPQDRQFILSSKKLLLSDSGFYLCAWSVPGQGAYEQYFGPGTRLTVT.

The V call is TRBV7-7, the J call TRBJ2-5; 9 bases fit TRBD1. The CDR3 totals 14 residues. Germline assignment: CDR1 SSHAT and CDR2 FNYEAQ (reference sequence). J was trimmed by 3 bases and V by 4 bases; bases with no gene match: 3. CDR3 loop: CASSSRTGEETQYF. The CDR3 bases are TGTGCCAGCAGCTCCAGGACAGGGGAAGAGACCCAGTACTTC.